The 2 T cell receptor beta chains listed next were all sequenced from one sample in a study of blood T cell repertoires in COVID-19. Clones were read by immunoSEQ multiplex PCR, and TCRdb kept only the in-frame ones, dropping some. Found here are nearly 250,000 clones, about 84% of them singletons; the top ten hold around 6%. Sequenced: peripheral blood. These receptors originate from a woman aged 80 or over with COVID-19, enrolled during active disease.

The CDR3 nucleotides are TGTGCCAGCAGTGATGGGGGGTATAGCAATCAGCCCCAGCATTTT. It yields the protein CASSDGGYSNQPQHF. The chain combines TRBV6-1 with TRBJ1-5, with D perhaps matching TRBD1 (5 bases). The germline CDR1 and CDR2 sequences are MNHNS and SASEGT. CDR3 length: 15 amino acids. V lost 3 bases to trimming and J lost 0 bases, with 9 bases between them.

This chain connects TRBV5-1 to TRBJ1-6; no firm D call. In germline, CDR1 is SGHRS, CDR2 YFSETQ. Deletions cut 2 bases from V and 0 bases from J, with 6 bases between. This CDR3 is built from 15 residues. CDR3 sequence reads: CASSFGSSYNSPLHF. In DNA form, the CDR3 reads TGCGCCAGCAGCTTTGGGAGCTCCTATAATTCACCCCTCCACTTT.